These 25 T cell receptor beta chains originate from one sample sequenced in a study of blood T cell repertoires in COVID-19. Assay: immunoSEQ multiplex PCR; the TCRdb copy retains only in-frame clones and omits some. The table records 130,000 to 150,000 clones, around 87% of them present only once. Sequenced input: peripheral blood. These TCRs come from a woman aged 55-69 years with active COVID-19.

The chain employs TRBV14 and TRBJ2-2; 7 bases map to TRBD1. Germline-derived CDR1 and CDR2 are SGHDN and FVKESK. The V and J ends lost 2 bases and 5 bases, in that order; junction bases with no gene match: 8. This CDR3 has 16 residues. The CDR3, as DNA: TGTGCCAGCAGCCAAATACAGGGGCGTCGGACCGGGGAGCTGTTTTTT. As protein: CASSQIQGRRTGELFF.

The chain employs TRBV28 and TRBJ2-3; 10 bases agree with TRBD1. The J segment lost 5 bases and the V segment lost 2 bases, leaving 7 bases of the junction unmatched. The CDR3 contains 16 residues. CDR1 is MDHEN, CDR2 SYDVKM, per germline. The CDR3 here is CASSLPGTGVVDTQYF. In DNA, the CDR3 is TGTGCCAGCAGTTTACCCGGGACAGGGGTAGTAGATACGCAGTATTTT.

This chain joins TRBV4-3 and TRBJ2-7, with D hard to call. Germline values: CDR1 LGHNA, CDR2 YSLEER. The V end lost 0 bases, the J end lost 3 bases, and 9 bases lay between the germline ends. The CDR3 extends over 14 amino acids. The CDR3 DNA follows: TGCGCCAGCAGCCAAGATTGGAGCCACTACGAGCAGTACTTC. The encoded protein is CASSQDWSHYEQYF.

The chain combines TRBV5-4 with TRBJ2-5; TRBD1 might be the D (6 bases). CDR1 is SGHNT, CDR2 YYREEE, per germline (reference sequence). The CDR3 has 13 residues. V lost 0 bases and J lost 4, with 7 bases in between. CDR3 loop: CASSLGQVETQYF. The DNA for the CDR3 is TGTGCCAGCAGCTTGGGACAGGTAGAGACCCAGTACTTC.

This chain connects TRBV7-2 to TRBJ1-2, with 7 positions matching TRBD1. V gave up 1 base and J gave up 3 bases; unmatched junction bases: 5. This CDR3 contains 15 residues. Germline CDR1 SGHTA, CDR2 FQGNSA. The CDR3 sequence is CASSLGRGRHYGYTF. CDR3 nucleotide sequence: TGTGCCAGCAGCTTAGGGAGGGGGCGGCACTATGGCTACACCTTC.

The V call is TRBV7-3, the J call TRBJ2-2, with 7 nucleotides matching TRBD2. Unmatched junction bases numbered 11, after V lost 4 bases and J lost 6 bases. Germline-derived CDR1 and CDR2 are SGHTA and FQGTGA. CDR3 size: 16 residues. In DNA form, the CDR3 reads TGTGCCAGCAGCTCTGCCCGGGACTATCTCCCCGGGGAGCTGTTTTTT. It specifies CASSSARDYLPGELFF.

This sequence joins TRBV5-1 and TRBJ2-3; 10 bases match TRBD1. The length of the CDR3 is 15 residues. Germline CDR1 and CDR2: SGHRS and YFSETQ. The junction had 2 bases not matched to a gene; V was cut back by 0 bases and J by 4 bases. The CDR3 DNA sequence: TGCGCCAGCAGCTTGGATGGACAGGGGGCAGATACGCAGTATTTT. It codes for CASSLDGQGADTQYF.

The rearrangement uses TRBV18 and TRBJ1-5; 9 nucleotides align to TRBD1. V shed 4 bases and J 3 bases; nucleotides not matched to a gene: 7. The CDR3 is 16 residues long. Per the germline V gene, CDR1 is KGHSH and CDR2 is LQKENI. CDR3 sequence (DNA): TGTGCCAGCTCACGAGTCGGGACAGGGCCCAATCAGCCCCAGCATTTT. This gives the protein CASSRVGTGPNQPQHF.

The chain recombines TRBV5-4 with TRBJ2-1, with a weak D call TRBD1 (5 bases). V lost 2 bases and J lost 2, with 11 bases in between. The germline V gene encodes CDR1 SGHNT and CDR2 YYREEE (reference sequence). CDR3 length: 15 residues. As DNA, the CDR3 is TGTGCCAGCAGCTTAGGGCAGGGCCCCTACAATGAGCAGTTCTTC. Amino acid sequence: CASSLGQGPYNEQFF.

This sequence joins TRBV2 and TRBJ2-7; 9 bases map to TRBD2. The CDR3 runs to 14 residues. V dropped 3 bases and J dropped 1; count of bases not matched to a gene: 1. Germline CDR1 is SNHLY and CDR2 is FYNNEI. The CDR3 spells CASSEREGSYEQYF. Here the CDR3 DNA reads TGTGCCAGCAGTGAGCGGGAGGGGTCCTACGAGCAGTACTTC.

V and J are TRBV30 and TRBJ1-3; a possible D gene is TRBD1 (5 bases). Germline V CDR1 and CDR2: GTSNPN, SVGIG (reference sequence). This CDR3 contains 16 residues. Trimming left V 4 bases short and J 5 bases short, with 21 bases between. The CDR3 here is CAWKGRDATERNTIYF. CDR3 DNA sequence: TGTGCCTGGAAAGGGCGGGACGCCACCGAGAGAAACACCATATATTTT.

V and J are TRBV28 and TRBJ2-7; TRBD2 is a possible D gene (6 bases). The CDR3 runs 17 residues. In germline, CDR1 is MDHEN, CDR2 SYDVKM. The ends were cut back, 2 bases at V and 2 bases at J, with 19 bases in the middle. The CDR3 DNA reads as TGTGCCAGCAGTTTAGCCTCCCCACGGCGGGGACCCTACGAGCAGTACTTC. This encodes CASSLASPRRGPYEQYF. The complete variable domain, with remaining parts taken from reference TRBV28 and TRBJ2-7, reads DVKVTQSSRYLVKRTGEKVFLECVQDMDHENMFWYRQDPGLGLRLIYFSYDVKMKEKGDIPEGYSVSREKKERFSLILESASTNQTSMYLCASSLASPRRGPYEQYFGPGTRLTVT.

The chain links TRBV5-1 to TRBJ2-7, with 12 bases that match TRBD1. The CDR3 sequence is 15 residues long. CDR1 is SGHRS and CDR2 is YFSETQ in the germline V gene. V lost 5 bases to trimming and J lost 4 bases; unmatched junction nucleotides: 7. Here the CDR3 DNA reads TGCGCCAGCAGTTCCGGGACAGGGGGCGTATACGAGCAGTACTTC. Encoded protein: CASSSGTGGVYEQYF.

This sequence joins TRBV11-1 and TRBJ1-2; D might be TRBD1 (6 bases). V was pared by 7 bases and J by 4 bases, with 22 bases between. The germline V gene has CDR1 SGHAT and CDR2 FQDESV (reference sequence). CDR3 length: 16 residues. The chain's CDR3 is CASNPCYRVVLYGYTF. As DNA, the CDR3 is TGTGCCAGCAACCCATGTTACAGGGTCGTCCTCTATGGCTACACCTTC.

The CDR3: CASSYALAYNEQFF. The CDR3 nucleotides are TGTGCCAGCAGTTACGCCCTAGCGTACAATGAGCAGTTCTTC. This sequence joins TRBV6-5 and TRBJ2-1; tentatively, D is TRBD2 (6 bases). The CDR3 length is 14 residues. V dropped 2 bases and J dropped 4 bases, with 9 bases sitting between them. Germline V gives CDR1 MNHEY, CDR2 SVGAGI.

The J gene is TRBJ1-5, the V gene TRBV6-2 or TRBV6-3; 7 positions agree with TRBD1. CDR1 is MNHEY, CDR2 SVGEGT, per germline. The CDR3 has 16 residues. Trimming took 0 bases from V and 5 from J; bases not matched to a gene: 7. CDR3 coding DNA: TGTGCCAGCAGTTACTCGATACAGGGGTGGGATCAGCCCCAGCATTTT. This encodes CASSYSIQGWDQPQHF.

The chain links TRBV7-3 to TRBJ2-7, with D perhaps matching TRBD1 (6 bases). The CDR3 runs to 13 residues. V was cut by 6 bases and J by 4 bases, with 13 bases left in between. Germline loops: CDR1 SGHTA, CDR2 FQGTGA. CDR3 region: CASSLSDRYEQYF. The CDR3 nucleotides read TGTGCCAGCAGTCTATCGGACAGATACGAGCAGTACTTC.

The rearrangement joins TRBV3-1 (or the pseudogene TRBV3-2) to TRBJ2-5; 10 bases match TRBD2. The V gene's germline CDR1 is LGHDT and CDR2 YNNKEL (reference sequence). This CDR3 has 16 residues. V lost 3 bases, J lost 1 base, and 5 bases stayed unmatched. CDR3 in amino acids: CASSQGVAGGQETQYF. The DNA for the CDR3 is TGTGCCAGCAGCCAGGGGGTAGCGGGAGGCCAAGAGACCCAGTACTTC.

This clone has just one count. V is TRBV18 and J is TRBJ1-2; 9 nucleotides line up with TRBD1. The CDR3 is 15 amino acids. The V and J ends lost 4 bases and 2 bases, in that order; junction bases with no gene match: 5. Germline V gene data show CDR1 as KGHSH and CDR2 as LQKENI. The CDR3 spells CASSLDRGGNYGYTF. In nucleotides, the CDR3 is TGTGCCAGCTCACTTGACAGGGGGGGCAACTATGGCTACACCTTC. Full variable domain (outside the CDR3, taken from reference TRBV18 and TRBJ1-2): NAGVMQNPRHLVRRRGQEARLRCSPMKGHSHVYWYRQLPEEGLKFMVYLQKENIIDESGMPKERFSAEFPKEGPSILRIQQVVRGDSAAYFCASSLDRGGNYGYTFGSGTRLTVV.

This chain joins TRBV19 and TRBJ2-3, with D possibly TRBD2 on 6 matching bases. Germline assignment: CDR1 LNHDA and CDR2 SQIVND (reference sequence). V lost 6 bases and J 3 bases, leaving 19 bases between the germline ends. CDR3 length equals 16 residues. CDR3 sequence (DNA): TGTGCCAGTAGGGAAGGGGAGGAACGCTTTACAGATACGCAGTATTTT. Translated, it gives CASREGEERFTDTQYF.

The chain has TRBV10-3 and TRBJ1-2; 7 bases map to TRBD1. Germline trimming cut 3 bases from V and 0 bases from J; bases unmatched to any gene: 4. Germline CDR1 reads ENHRY; CDR2 reads SYGVKD. CDR3 length: 15 residues. The CDR3: CAISEAGQANYGYTF. CDR3 DNA: TGTGCCATCAGTGAAGCTGGACAGGCTAACTATGGCTACACCTTC.

The table lists this clone with a count of one. CDR3: CASSVRVAGDSETQYF. CDR3 coding DNA: TGTGCCAGCAGCGTAAGGGTAGCGGGAGATTCGGAGACCCAGTACTTC. This sequence joins TRBV9 and TRBJ2-5; 9 nucleotides agree with TRBD2. Germline V gene lookup returns CDR1 SGDLS and CDR2 YYNGEE. Trimming at V came to 1 base and at J to 5 bases, leaving 9 bases not matched to a gene. This CDR3 has 16 residues.

V and J are TRBV2 and TRBJ2-1; a possible D gene is TRBD2 (6 bases). Germline loops: CDR1 SNHLY, CDR2 FYNNEI. V lost 6 bases, J lost 6 bases, and 15 bases lay in between. The CDR3 runs 14 residues. The CDR3 sequence is CASSLGEASNEQFF. The CDR3 DNA reads as TGTGCCAGCAGCCTGGGGGAGGCCTCCAATGAGCAGTTCTTC.

The V gene is TRBV6-2 or TRBV6-3, the J gene TRBJ1-1; D not resolved. Trimming pared 0 bases from V and 1 base from J, leaving 6 bases between. CDR3 length: 14 amino acids. Germline-derived CDR1 and CDR2 are MNHEY and SVGEGT. DNA for the CDR3: TGTGCCAGCAGTTACTCGCGGGCGAACACTGAAGCTTTCTTT. Amino acids: CASSYSRANTEAFF.

This clone came up once. This rearrangement joins TRBV4-2 to TRBJ1-1; D remains ambiguous. The V end was cut by 4 bases, the J end by 4 bases, with 16 bases between. The germline V gene has CDR1 LGHNA and CDR2 YNFKEQ. The CDR3 has 15 residues. CDR3 protein: CASSPPPLLATEAFF. Here the CDR3 DNA reads TGTGCCAGCAGCCCCCCGCCCCTGTTGGCCACTGAAGCTTTCTTT.